These 14 T cell receptor beta chains were sequenced from one sample in a study of T cells after yellow fever vaccination. TCRdb reprocessed the 5' RACE reads with MiXCR, giving one entry per CDR3 protein. The repertoire includes roughly 160,000 distinct CDR3 sequences, around 7% of them detected once, and over 2% sits in the top ten. The sample in question was CD4+ T cells sorted from PBMCs, obtained 5 days after the first yellow fever vaccination. Every receptor here comes from a man younger than 35 who received the YFV17D yellow fever vaccine.

The gene calls are TRBV9 and TRBJ2-3; 13 bases match TRBD2. Germline V CDR1 and CDR2: SGDLS, YYNGEE. This CDR3 comprises 16 residues. J lost 4 bases, V lost 4 bases, and 6 bases had no gene match. DNA for the CDR3: TGTGCCAGCAGCCGGGGACTAGCGGGGTTCCCAGATACGCAGTATTTT. It specifies CASSRGLAGFPDTQYF.

This clonotype appeared many times. The rearrangement joins TRBV5-1 to TRBJ1-1, with unresolved D. Germline CDR1 reads SGHRS; CDR2 reads YFSETQ. The CDR3 consists of 14 residues. Trimming took 3 bases from V and 0 from J, leaving 9 bases between them. The CDR3 region has the DNA TGCGCCAGCAGCTGGGTCGGACTGAACACTGAAGCTTTCTTT. Residues: CASSWVGLNTEAFF.

At least ten counts were recorded for this clonotype. The chain employs TRBV6-5 and TRBJ1-2, with no clear D. The CDR3 runs to 13 residues. Germline-derived CDR1 and CDR2 are MNHEY and SVGAGI. V was clipped by 6 bases and J by 6 bases, with 14 bases between them. CDR3 protein: CASRGINFHGYTF. CDR3 in DNA: TGTGCCAGCAGAGGGATAAATTTCCATGGCTACACCTTC.

The sample holds many counts of this clonotype. The chain joins TRBV12-3 or TRBV12-4 to TRBJ2-1; D is tentatively TRBD1 or TRBD2 (5 bases each). Trimming pared 4 bases from V and 0 bases from J, leaving 13 bases between. CDR3 length: 16 amino acids. The chain's CDR3 is CASSSGTRSSYNEQFF. The CDR3 DNA follows: TGTGCCAGCAGTTCTGGGACGCGGAGCTCCTACAATGAGCAGTTCTTC.

The CDR3 protein is CASSAAATNEKLFF. The CDR3 DNA reads as TGCGCCAGCAGCGCGGCGGCAACTAATGAAAAACTGTTTTTT. The rearrangement links TRBV5-1 to TRBJ1-4, with D unclear. V lost 4 bases to trimming and J lost 0 bases, with 7 bases between them. CDR1 SGHRS and CDR2 YFSETQ come from the germline V gene. The CDR3 is 14 amino acids.

This clonotype was observed many times. DNA of the CDR3: TGCAGTGCTAGAGATCTTTCGGGTCCCGTATGGGAGCAGTTCTTC. Translating it yields CSARDLSGPVWEQFF. The chain uses TRBV20-1 and TRBJ2-1, with D hard to call. This CDR3 comprises 15 residues. Germline CDR1 reads DFQATT; CDR2 reads SNEGSKA (reference sequence). Trimming cost V 0 bases and J 10 bases, with 19 bases left between them.

This clonotype was counted only a few times. V is TRBV5-1 and J is TRBJ1-1; 7 nucleotides line up with TRBD1. The CDR3 is 14 amino acids. V dropped 1 base and J dropped 4; count of bases not matched to a gene: 4. In germline, CDR1 is SGHRS, CDR2 YFSETQ. DNA for the CDR3: TGCGCCAGCAGCTTGCAGGGGGGCAGCACTGAAGCTTTCTTT. Encoded protein: CASSLQGGSTEAFF.

This clonotype has ten or more counts. The rearrangement uses TRBV20-1 and TRBJ2-7; D gene ambiguous. The CDR3 has 11 residues. V lost 6 bases and J 4 bases, leaving 10 bases between the germline ends. Germline lookup yields CDR1 DFQATT and CDR2 SNEGSKA (reference sequence). The CDR3 reads CSALRRYEQYV. The CDR3 nucleotides are TGCAGTGCCCTCCGCCGGTACGAGCAGTACGTC.

The table lists this clonotype with a few counts. This sequence joins TRBV20-1 and TRBJ2-3, with 12 positions matching TRBD2. Per the germline V gene, CDR1 is DFQATT and CDR2 is SNEGSKA (reference sequence). CDR3 length: 16 amino acids. Trimming at V came to 5 bases and at J to 3 bases, leaving 9 bases not matched to a gene. CDR3 in amino acids: CSALTSGGPMTDTQYF. CDR3 nucleotide sequence: TGCAGTGCTTTAACTAGCGGGGGGCCGATGACAGATACGCAGTATTTT.

This clonotype was seen many times. CDR3 region: CASSPGLAGAPYEQYF. CDR3 coding DNA: TGTGCCAGCAGCCCGGGACTAGCGGGGGCCCCCTACGAGCAGTACTTC. This chain joins TRBV11-2 and TRBJ2-7; TRBD2 agrees at 14 bases. With V trimmed by 5 bases and J by 2 bases, 5 bases remained unmatched. CDR3 length: 16 residues. In germline, CDR1 is SGHAT, CDR2 FQNNGV.

This rearrangement joins TRBV5-4 to TRBJ1-1; D may be TRBD1 (5 bases). Trimming took off 1 base at V and 0 bases at J, with 10 bases between the two ends. This CDR3 is built from 15 residues. Per germline, CDR1 SGHNT and CDR2 YYREEE (reference sequence). CDR3: CASSLSGAMNTEAFF. The CDR3 DNA sequence: TGTGCCAGCAGCTTGAGTGGGGCTATGAACACTGAAGCTTTCTTT.

The chain links TRBV7-2 to TRBJ2-7, with TRBD1 matching over 8 bases. This CDR3 region has 17 residues. The junction had 14 bases not matched to a gene; V was cut back by 3 bases and J by 4 bases. Germline V gives CDR1 SGHTA, CDR2 FQGNSA. The DNA of the CDR3 is TGTGCCAGCAGCTTTTCAGCCGGGACAGGAGGTCTGTACGAGCAGTACTTC. Translating gives CASSFSAGTGGLYEQYF. Looking up the rest from reference TRBV7-2 and TRBJ2-7 gives the full variable domain: GAGVSQSPSNKVTEKGKDVELRCDPISGHTALYWYRQSLGQGLEFLIYFQGNSAPDKSGLPSDRFSAERTGGSVSTLTIQRTQQEDSAVYLCASSFSAGTGGLYEQYFGPGTRLTVT.

Notes on this clonotype: Compared with germline, one end of the junction differs, possibly owing to a read error. The chain recombines TRBV10-3 with TRBJ2-2, with a possible D match to TRBD2 (5 bases). The length of the CDR3 is 13 residues. The germline CDR1 and CDR2 sequences are ENHRY and SYGVKD. The CDR3 region has the DNA TGTGCCATCAGTCCCGGGAACGCCGGGGAGCTGTTTTTT. The encoded protein is CAISPGNAGELFF.

Details on this clonotype: The junction differs from germline at one of its ends, possibly a read error. The V call is TRBV12-3 or TRBV12-4, the J call TRBJ1-3; D not resolved. This CDR3 comprises 13 residues. The CDR3 DNA reads TGTGCCAGCAGTTTCAGCTCTGGAAACACCAAATATTTT. Protein product: CASSFSSGNTKYF.